This TCR beta chain was sequenced during a study of T cell responses to AZD1222 COVID-19 vaccine (TCRdb year 2021). Background for the entire study: A total of 230 to 250 trial participants underwent TCR sequencing, of whom roughly 210 received two doses of AZD1222 and about 25 received two doses of the MenACWY control vaccine. Trial participants were enrolled into age subgroups of 18-55, 56-69 and 70-plus years, which contained roughly 140, 27 and 60 TCR-sequenced participants, respectively. Overall study results and their limits: Because no samples from the day 14 peak response were available, repertoires could be characterized only after the peak T cell response. In the small 56-69-year group, the increase in depth fell short of significance, most likely because of low power. Nearly half of unique spike-specific TCRs reportedly recognized epitopes outside regions mutated in the B.1.351 and B.1.1.7 variants. Only a handful of AZD1222 recipients were SARS-CoV-2 seropositive at baseline, limiting conclusions about previously exposed vaccinees. CD4 TCRs associated with the vaccine covered the entire spike protein, and the dominant responses were in regions 160-218 and 743-854. After two AZD1222 doses, both the breadth and the depth of spike-specific TCRs were significantly higher than at day 0 and than in MenACWY recipients. Participants were mostly white British and included more females than males, and it was suggested by the authors that clonal diversity may have been underestimated.

The time point tag for this specimen amounts to: about 28 days (+/-7) after the second vaccine dose. What the treatment or condition label conveys for this sample: meningococcal conjugate vaccine given as trial control. Samples from vaccinated people were obtained from the UK trials COV001 and COV002, which included a single-blind randomized controlled phase 2/3 trial of AZD1222 (ChAdOx1 nCoV-19) in healthy adults. Trial participant PBMC samples were collected at day 0 and day 28 after the second dose for TCRbeta chain sequencing. On this clone itself: Its antigen remains undetermined. No base quality values were provided; no much bigger clone lies one nucleotide off.

The CDR3 regions of human TCRbeta chains were subjected to immunosequencing. The authors' analysis ran thus. TCRs in the repertoires were matched against a reference library of SARS-CoV-2-specific TCRs that had been generated with the MIRA antigen-specificity platform. Breadth was defined as the fraction of unique TCRs that were SARS-CoV-2-associated, and depth was defined as the fraction of total T cells that were SARS-CoV-2-associated. Using the MIRA data, every spike-specific TCR was mapped to the spike region that the TCR reacted to and assigned to either a CD4 or a CD8 class. Log10-transformed breadth and depth values were compared by one-way ANOVA with Sidak's multiple comparisons tests. In TCRdb, the immuneACCESS table is reduced to in-frame sequences with V and J assigned. These tables do not hold every clone; where another copy was compared, an unresolved V gene accounts for under half, and the others remain unexplained. V, J and clone size are those of that table, while D and trimming were read from the DNA. This sample is represented by roughly 66,000 clones; around 90% of them were singletons. The ten largest clones represent more than 4% of the sample.

CDR1 and CDR2 (LGHNA, YNFKEQ) derive from the germline V gene. Trimming removed 1 base from V and 3 bases from J; the gene matches leave 3 bases unexplained. Its CDR3 holds 16 amino acids, cysteine through phenylalanine. The only DNA kept is the CDR3, 48 bases in frame from the first base. Sample: peripheral blood, taken 28 days after the second dose of the MenACWY control vaccine. This chain joins TRBV4-2 to TRBJ2-1, with TRBD1 matching 10 junction bases. This sequence was found in an adult who received the MenACWY meningococcal vaccine as a control. The DNA reads TGTGCCAGCAGCCAAGCTGGACAGGGGGACTACAATGAGCAGTTCTTC. Its translation reads: CASSQAGQGDYNEQFF.